This T cell receptor (beta chain) was documented in a study of blood T cells in healthy people across ages. Total RNA was isolated from each sample in quantities of at least 6 micrograms. A sample-barcoded 5' primer and a J-beta primer mix were used in a second PCR of about 7 to 11 cycles. The authors tagged each cDNA molecule using a template-switch adaptor with 12 random nucleotides. TCRdb analysed the 5' RACE reads with MiXCR anew, one entry per CDR3 protein. The sample records 850,000 to 1,000,000 distinct CDR3 sequences, roughly 51% being singletons. This clonotype came up many times. As yet, its antigen is unknown. Study results and caveats: With age, beta diversity per million T cells declined roughly linearly, significantly by approximately 41.

Sequenced: blood. This clonotype was obtained from a woman aged 55-70 years in good health.

CDR3 amino acids: CASSLDYGYTF. The CDR3 region has the DNA TGTGCCAGCAGTTTGGACTATGGCTACACCTTC. J is TRBJ1-2 and V is TRBV2; no firm D call. CDR3 length: 11 residues. The V gene's germline CDR1 is SNHLY and CDR2 FYNNEI. The ends were cut back, 5 bases at V and 3 bases at J, with 4 bases in the middle.